Here is one T cell receptor (beta chain) with its context. Original analysis: Reference gene primer amplification gave nucleated cell count estimates. Some clones are missing from TCRdb's copy, which holds only in-frame ones; the method was immunoSEQ multiplex PCR. V and J calls and clone size are copied from that table; D and trimming were computed from the DNA. Of tens of thousands of clones listed, almost 85% are singletons. These data originate in a study of blood T cell repertoires in COVID-19. Study-level information: Acute and convalescent COVID-19 samples came from the United States, Italy and Spain. In each case, the material was cDNA or gDNA derived from T cells, B-cell-depleted T cells, or PBMCs.

Deletions cut 3 bases from V and 4 bases from J, with 5 bases between. Germline-derived CDR1 and CDR2 are DFQATT and SNEGSKA (reference sequence). The CDR3 spans 11 residues. The clonotype originates from an elderly man with acute or convalescent COVID-19. The V call is TRBV20-1, the J call TRBJ2-3; no firm D call. The sample consisted of peripheral blood. The CDR3 loop reads CSASRSDTQYF. Here the CDR3 DNA reads TGCAGTGCTAGTCGTTCAGATACGCAGTATTTT.